A single T cell receptor (beta chain) is shown here with its context. The sample comes from a study of OX40 agonist ivuxolimab in advanced cancers. About the research overall: Across the patients, intravenous ivuxolimab was delivered every 2 weeks at 0.01 to 10 mg/kg. Dose-escalation patients were diagnosed with hepatocellular carcinoma, melanoma, renal cell cancer or head and neck cancer. Aged roughly 23 to 80 with a mean of 60 years, they were 82.7% male.

This CDR3 is 15 amino acids long. CDR1 is MDHEN, CDR2 SYDVKM, per germline. V was pared by 6 bases and J by 10 bases, with 12 bases of the junction left unmatched. The method was immunoSEQ multiplex PCR; TCRdb's version includes in-frame clones alone and lacks a portion of them. The table includes about 73,000 clones, roughly 90% detected once. The sample in question was CD4+ or CD8+ T cells sorted from blood, obtained in a trial of the OX40 agonist ivuxolimab. The sequence was obtained from an adult with an advanced solid tumor such as melanoma, head and neck, liver or kidney cancer. V usage is TRBV28 and J usage is TRBJ1-4; 9 bases are shared with TRBD1. DNA for the CDR3: TGTGCCAGCAGGCCTCCGGGACAGGGTTTTCGAAAACTGTTTTTT. This sequence encodes CASRPPGQGFRKLFF.